This TCR beta chain is from a study of shared clonotypes between healthy human individuals. Study-level findings and limits: Tissue TCR repertoires likely differ from these blood-only repertoires. It was the few donors that limited the genetic and exposure-history diversity represented.

Every contributor of samples was a Caucasian grown-up residing in Nashville, Tennessee. The CDR3 has 13 amino acids. Between the trimmed V and J ends, which lost 1 base and 0 bases, there was a span of 4 bases. The germline V gene encodes CDR1 SGHVS and CDR2 FQNEAQ. On this clone itself: Its cognate antigen is unknown.

Genomic DNA belonging to each subset was distributed in equal measure over several immunoSEQ plates. TCRdb keeps only in-frame clones here, not all; method: immunoSEQ multiplex PCR. The sample holds fewer than 600,000 clones, 70% to 80% seen once. The sample consisted of PBMCs. This TCR came from a woman aged 40 to 50 in good health. Some clones in this sample may be carry-over from other donors' samples. The chain employs TRBV7-8 and TRBJ2-7, with D uncertain. CDR3 region: CASSLGHSYEQYF. The CDR3 DNA sequence: TGTGCCAGCAGCTTAGGCCACTCCTACGAGCAGTACTTC.